This TCR beta chain came from a study of blood T cell repertoires in COVID-19 (TCRdb year 2020). About the full investigation: Samples covering the acute and convalescent phases of COVID-19 were provided by collaborators in the United States, Italy and Spain. Samples were obtained from the ongoing ImmuneRACE study (first 160 participants) and from about 1,300 subjects provided by 6 global collaborators. Deeply sampled blood TCRbeta repertoires from subjects exposed to, actively infected with, or recovered from COVID-19 were included in the dataset. Where available, HLA class I and class II types were obtained from metadata supplied by the sample provider rather than from assay-based typing. Sample metadata almost always included a de-identified subject ID, COVID-19 status, age in years and sex. The material from the prospective study consisted of cDNA or gDNA derived from T cells, B-cell-depleted T cells, or PBMCs. The repertoires were made available in a free public database intended to serve as a resource for research on the immune response to SARS-CoV-2. Overall results and qualifications from the work: How much clinical and demographic metadata was included differed by source and by participant, and the metadata was provided uncurated.

Worth noting for this clone: No antigen is known for it. No qualities accompany the bases; no much larger clone lies one base away.

TCRbeta CDR3 regions were amplified from genomic DNA by means of the immunoSEQ Assay, a bias-controlled multiplex PCR. In the source study's methods: Nucleated cell counts per sample were estimated from amplification of reference gene primers within the assay. To quantify the absolute abundance of each unique TCRbeta CDR3 rearrangement, sequence reads were collapsed and filtered. For each sample, productive Simpson clonality was calculated by taking the square root of Simpson's diversity index across productive rearrangements. Entries here come from immuneACCESS through TCRdb and include only in-frame sequences with V and J called. Some clones fail to appear in such tables; in the studies checked, an unresolved V gene covers under half of the shortfall, and the cause of the remainder is unknown. The V and J calls and the clone size are those of that table, but D and trimming were determined from the DNA. The sample profile shows a few hundred thousand clones; 85% of them were found once. The ten largest clones capture roughly a sixth of the sample.

Participants in the prospective study were aged about 18 to 89 years, lived in more than 20 United States geographic areas, and enrolled through a virtual design. Cohort assignment in the prospective study relied on participant-reported clinical history from a screening survey and a study questionnaire. ImmuneRACE Cohort 3 recovered participants were defined by two consecutive negative NP/OP PCR tests, healthcare professional clearance, or symptom resolution. In the prospective study, whole blood, serum and a nasopharyngeal or oropharyngeal swab were collected from each participant by mobile phlebotomists. Over a roughly two-month period, participants in the prospective study had the option of providing additional blood draws and questionnaires. Blood samples from the prospective study were shipped frozen or at room temperature prior to DNA extraction. CDR1 SEHNR and CDR2 FQNEAQ are derived from the germline V gene (reference sequence). V sheds 3 bases and J sheds 0 bases, leaving 8 bases between their ends. There are 15 amino acids in the CDR3, from cysteine to phenylalanine inclusive. Only the CDR3 DNA stays, 45 bases, in frame from base 1.

Sequenced: PBMCs or T cells enriched from blood (not recorded which). The chain is assembled from TRBV7-9 and TRBJ2-2; perhaps TRBD1 is the D gene, with 6 bases matching. This receptor was obtained from a man aged 40-55 years who had recovered from COVID-19. In nucleotides, the sequence is TGTGCCAGCAGCTTTGGACAGCCGAACACCGGGGAGCTGTTTTTT. Translation gives CASSFGQPNTGELFF.